Reported below is one T cell receptor (beta chain). Its antigen remains unidentified. Base qualities are not at hand, and no much larger clone is one base apart. TCRbeta CDR3 regions were profiled with the immunoSEQ Assay using bias-controlled multiplex PCR amplification of genomic DNA. Regarding the original processing steps: The absolute abundance of each unique TCRbeta CDR3 region was quantified after sequences were collapsed and filtered. Differential abundance was tested with a binomial (Fisher-equivalent) model and with a beta-binomial model adding time-dependent variance fitted from healthy donors. Clones with fewer than 5 combined templates were removed, and differential abundance was called for clones with a Benjamini-Hochberg FDR below 0.01. In the beta-binomial model, variance was expressed as a function of the total template count across the two samples, in the form v = (b*log(k)+a)^2. TCRdb re-hosts the immuneACCESS table, in-frame sequences only. Its copies lack some clones; in the studies checked, an unresolved V gene accounts for under half of them, and the cause for the rest is not known. Clone size and the V and J calls come from that table; the DNA yielded D and trimming. Here the sample has about 84,000 clones; around 85% occur a single time. 5.6% of the sample is in the top ten clones.

These data belong to a study of identifying expanded T cells in peripheral blood (dated by TCRdb to the late 2010s). In terms of the full investigation: Four technical replicates, made by sequencing separate aliquots from the same pool of genomic DNA, were compared pairwise.

Findings and caveats that apply to the study as a whole: The binomial model flagged roughly 1.2 differentially abundant clones between technical replicates but around 15 over two weeks and 19 over about four weeks. Across all healthy donors, variance in clone template counts between approximately two-week samples was found to increase significantly with total template count. Across all healthy-donor time intervals, the beta-binomial model significantly cut both the number of clones called differentially abundant and the false-positive rate. The authors expected biological variance in healthy repertoires might increase further over much longer intervals such as months to years.

The germline V end is reduced by 4 bases and the J end by 6 bases; junction bases left unmatched: 9. Via the germline V gene, CDR1 is SGHTA and CDR2 FQGNSA. The CDR3 has 15 amino acids, counting the end cysteine and phenylalanine. Kept here is only the CDR3 DNA, which spans 45 bases and is read in frame from base 1. No immune events such as infections were documented for the healthy donors during the collection period. To calibrate time-dependent variance in a beta-binomial model of T-cell clone differential abundance, blood repertoires from healthy donors were used as a training cohort. The training cohort comprised approximately 10 healthy donors, 3 female and 7 male. An age range of roughly 25 to 65 years, with an average of roughly 47 years, was recorded for the donors. Obtained from a commercial supplier, whole blood was collected from each healthy donor at three time points set around two weeks apart. For immunosequencing, genomic DNA was extracted from whole blood that had not been sorted.

This TCR derives from a person between 18 and 75 years old in good health. The rearrangement combines TRBV7-2 with TRBJ2-3; the central 8 bases match TRBD2. Sequenced: blood. The CDR3 sequence is CASSSTRGAVDTQYF. The nucleotides are TGTGCCAGCAGCTCAACGCGGGGGGCGGTTGATACGCAGTATTTT. The full variable domain, with segments outside the CDR3 supplied by the reference TRBV7-2 and TRBJ2-3 proteins, appears as GAGVSQSPSNKVTEKGKDVELRCDPISGHTALYWYRQSLGQGLEFLIYFQGNSAPDKSGLPSDRFSAERTGGSVSTLTIQRTQQEDSAVYLCASSSTRGAVDTQYFGPGTRLTVL.